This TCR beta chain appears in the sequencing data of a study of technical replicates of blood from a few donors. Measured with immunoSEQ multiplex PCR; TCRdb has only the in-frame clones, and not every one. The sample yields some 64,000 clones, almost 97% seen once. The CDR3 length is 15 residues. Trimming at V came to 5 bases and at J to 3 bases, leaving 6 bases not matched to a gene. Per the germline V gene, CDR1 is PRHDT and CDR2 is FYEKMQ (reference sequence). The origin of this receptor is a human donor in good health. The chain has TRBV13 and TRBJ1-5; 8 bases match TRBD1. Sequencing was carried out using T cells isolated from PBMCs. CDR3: CASSPGQGSNQPQHF. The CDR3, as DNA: TGTGCCAGCAGCCCAGGACAGGGATCCAATCAGCCCCAGCATTTT.